These 15 T cell receptor beta chains share one sample of origin, sequenced in a study of blood T cell repertoires in COVID-19. Profiled with immunoSEQ multiplex PCR; TCRdb holds only in-frame clones, not every one. The sample holds roughly 200,000 clones, around 83% seen once. The material sequenced was PBMCs or T cells enriched from blood (not recorded which). The source of these receptors is a woman in her twenties or thirties who had been exposed to COVID-19.

For the CDR3, the DNA is TGTGCCAGTACCGGGGTTTTCAACACCGGGGAGCTGTTTTTT. Its translation is CASTGVFNTGELFF. V usage is TRBV19 and J usage is TRBJ2-2, with D perhaps matching TRBD2 (5 bases). This CDR3 has 14 residues. The V end lost 7 bases, the J end lost 2 bases, and 11 bases lay between the germline ends. Germline V gene sequence: CDR1 LNHDA, CDR2 SQIVND (reference sequence).

The CDR3 bases are TGTGCCAGCAGCTTGAACAGGGGTTGGGGGGATGAGCAGTTCTTC. Protein product: CASSLNRGWGDEQFF. The chain employs TRBV7-2 and TRBJ2-1; a weak D match, TRBD1 (7 bases). CDR3 length: 15 amino acids. V was trimmed by 3 bases and J by 8 bases, leaving 17 bases between them. Germline values: CDR1 SGHTA, CDR2 FQGNSA.

This rearrangement joins TRBV6-5 to TRBJ1-2; a possible D gene is TRBD1 (6 bases). V was cut by 7 bases and J by 4 bases, with 10 bases left in between. In germline, CDR1 is MNHEY, CDR2 SVGAGI. The CDR3 consists of 12 residues. This CDR3 reads CASKGQSYGYTF. As DNA, the CDR3 is TGTGCCAGCAAAGGACAGTCCTATGGCTACACCTTC.

The chain joins TRBV10-3 to TRBJ2-1; the match to TRBD2 covers 14 bases. The CDR3 has 15 residues. The germline V gene encodes CDR1 ENHRY and CDR2 SYGVKD. The trim removed 5 bases at V and 6 bases at J, leaving 3 bases unmatched. The CDR3: CAISKTSGGANEQFF. The CDR3 DNA sequence: TGTGCCATCAGTAAGACTAGCGGGGGGGCCAATGAGCAGTTCTTC.

This chain links TRBV2 with TRBJ2-7, with 14 nucleotides matching TRBD2. Germline values: CDR1 SNHLY, CDR2 FYNNEI. Trimming cost V 8 bases and J 0 bases; bases outside gene matches: 6. The CDR3 contains 16 residues. CDR3 coding DNA: TGTGCCAGCCGGACTAGCGGGGGGAGCCACTCCTACGAGCAGTACTTC. Translation gives CASRTSGGSHSYEQYF.

The chain is built from TRBV29-1 and TRBJ1-5; D might be TRBD1 (5 bases). This CDR3 spans 13 amino acids. The germline V gene encodes CDR1 SQVTM and CDR2 ANQGSEA. V was clipped by 4 bases and J by 2 bases, with 9 bases between them. DNA for the CDR3: TGCAGCGTTGGTGGGGCAGGCAATCAGCCCCAGCATTTT. Encoded protein: CSVGGAGNQPQHF.

V usage is TRBV5-4 and J usage is TRBJ1-2; D gene ambiguous. There are 15 residues in the CDR3. Germline V CDR1 and CDR2: SGHNT, YYREEE (reference sequence). V shed 5 bases and J shed 0 bases, with 14 bases lying between them. CDR3 in DNA: TGTGCCAGCAGGTCAGACCCAGGTTCTAACTATGGCTACACCTTC. Translated, it gives CASRSDPGSNYGYTF.

The gene calls are TRBV6-5 and TRBJ2-7; TRBD2 aligns across 7 bases. The germline gives CDR1 MNHEY, CDR2 SVGAGI. Losses at the gene ends were 2 bases for V and 5 bases for J; bases not matched to a gene: 12. There are 16 residues in the CDR3. The CDR3 bases are TGTGCCAGCAGTTACAAACCCGGGACTAAATTGAACGAGCAGTACTTC. It yields the protein CASSYKPGTKLNEQYF.

This chain joins TRBV19 and TRBJ1-5; 12 bases fit TRBD1. The V segment lost 5 bases and the J segment 4 bases; nucleotides outside the gene matches: 18. Germline V gene sequence: CDR1 LNHDA, CDR2 SQIVND (reference sequence). CDR3 length: 20 amino acids. The CDR3 sequence is CASSPRGQGAWLNQNQPQHF. CDR3 bases: TGTGCCAGTAGTCCCCGGGGACAGGGGGCTTGGCTTAACCAGAATCAGCCCCAGCATTTT.

In this sample, this clone turned up once. The rearrangement uses TRBV10-2 and TRBJ1-6; 7 bases agree with TRBD1. In germline, CDR1 is WSHSY, CDR2 SAAADI. The CDR3 runs to 19 residues. V lost 3 bases to trimming and J lost 5 bases; unmatched junction nucleotides: 16. DNA for the CDR3: TGCGCCAGCAGTGAAAGGACAGGTTCCTTTGGATCCGATAATTCACCCCTCCACTTT. It yields the protein CASSERTGSFGSDNSPLHF.

J is TRBJ2-7 and V is TRBV2, with TRBD1 identical over 7 bases. CDR3 size: 13 residues. The J segment lost 6 bases and the V segment lost 5 bases, leaving 7 bases of the junction unmatched. In germline, CDR1 is SNHLY, CDR2 FYNNEI. DNA for the CDR3: TGTGCCAGCAGTCAGACAGGGTTGGGCGAGCAGTACTTC. Translated, it gives CASSQTGLGEQYF.

V usage is TRBV19 and J usage is TRBJ1-5; 7 bases map to TRBD1. CDR3 size: 19 residues. Losses at the gene ends were 1 base for V and 7 bases for J; bases not matched to a gene: 19. Germline V gives CDR1 LNHDA, CDR2 SQIVND (reference sequence). In DNA form, the CDR3 reads TGTGCCAGTAGTATAGGGAGTCTGGCAGGGGGACCCAGGGGGCAGCCCCAGCATTTT. Its protein product is CASSIGSLAGGPRGQPQHF.

The gene calls are TRBV9 and TRBJ1-2; 8 bases match TRBD1. CDR3 length: 14 residues. The V gene end was trimmed by 0 bases and the J gene end by 7 bases; junction bases not matched to a gene: 5. Germline V gene data show CDR1 as SGDLS and CDR2 as YYNGEE. The CDR3 region has the DNA TGTGCCAGCAGCGTAGGGGGCAGGGGGCCTGGCTACACCTTC. Amino acid sequence: CASSVGGRGPGYTF.

Written as DNA, the CDR3 is TGTGCCAGCACCACCACACAGGGTGCCTATGGCTACACCTTC. Residues: CASTTTQGAYGYTF. The chain carries TRBV7-3 and TRBJ1-2, with D maybe TRBD1 (6 bases). This CDR3 comprises 14 residues. V lost 7 bases and J 4 bases, leaving 16 bases between the germline ends. Germline V CDR1 and CDR2: SGHTA, FQGTGA.

This sequence joins TRBV5-6 and TRBJ1-2; D may be TRBD1 (6 bases). Trimming pared 4 bases from V and 8 bases from J, leaving 27 bases between. Germline CDR1 SGHDT, CDR2 YYEEEE. The CDR3 has 17 amino acids. The CDR3 spells CASSRLIRQALSGGYTF. In nucleotides, the CDR3 is TGTGCCAGCAGCCGCCTCATAAGACAGGCCCTATCAGGGGGCTACACCTTC.